This T cell receptor beta chain is drawn from a study of identical twins (dated by TCRdb to the mid-2010s). The study in broad terms: To test whether fetal clonotypes persist, the study used deep sequencing on TCR alpha and beta repertoires from monozygotic twins, unrelated adults of various ages, and cord blood. Replicate twin experiments were performed at different times using different library preparation protocols to rule out contamination.

The CDR3 has 15 amino acids, counting the end cysteine and phenylalanine. CDR3 DNA is the only sequence kept; it has 45 bases, read in frame from the first base. Via the germline V gene (reference sequence), CDR1 is LGHDT and CDR2 YNNKEL. V is trimmed back by 5 bases and J by 8 bases, and the junction contains 10 bases that no gene match accounts for. The method was 5' RACE. The sequencing machine was an Illumina HiSeq 2000. A universal primer binding site was introduced by template switching, and a unique molecular identifier was present in the final cDNA, enabling accurate counting of TCR cDNA molecules. Specific primers in the conserved constant-segment region were used to synthesize first-strand cDNA for TCR alpha and beta chains. Each cDNA library was double barcoded, with a SMART-Mk sample barcode plus Illumina barcodes, to control for contamination. TruSeq adapter sequences, together with Illumina sample barcodes, were added in two successive PCR steps. Sequencing of the TCR alpha and beta cDNA libraries was done on the Illumina HiSeq platform using custom primers. The study's own analysis went as follows. Unique molecular identifiers were extracted from raw reads with MiGEC, and CDR3 positions were determined with MiXCR. Recombination models were inferred per individual with the repgenHMM and IGoR tools using an EM algorithm. The analysis of shared clonotypes was done with the tcR package in R, with sharing normalized by the product of cloneset sizes. To study raw recombination without the effects of thymic and clonal selection, out-of-frame nonproductive sequences were analyzed. The public reads were quality trimmed at Q25 with fastp and then assembled into clones with MiXCR by TCRdb, keeping productive beta chains. When rows share a CDR3 protein, they turn into one entry using the most common DNA and genes. It is TCRdb's table, rather than the study itself, that gives the V and J calls and clone size. The sample table contains 650,000 to 800,000 distinct CDR3 sequences; only one count was recorded for 8% to 9% of them. Of the sample, around 0.98% is held by the ten largest clones.

This clonotype was seen a handful of times. It has no known antigen specificity. The sample holds no much larger clone one base away, and base qualities are not on file. Only healthy Caucasian donors were included. Three pairs of female monozygotic twins, all aged roughly 18 to 30 years, were included in the twin cohort. Peripheral blood mononuclear cells were the source from which RNA for the TCR libraries was isolated. Points the paper makes about the study in general: Invariant T cells such as MAIT and iNKT could partly confound zero-insertion analyses, though diverse VJ usage argued against this for most clonotypes. In monozygotic twins, recombination models systematically underestimated out-of-frame TCR alpha sharing, but the models matched the sharing seen between unrelated individuals. Because the same donors could not be followed over many years, conclusions were based on cross-sectional statistical analysis. Abundant cord blood beta clonotypes had fewer insertions, young adult naive repertoires showed a similar but weaker trend, and memory repertoires showed no such trend. Out-of-frame TCR alpha sequences shared between twins showed an excess of low generation-probability sequences compared with coincidental sharing between unrelated individuals. Excess twin sharing in beta out-of-frame sequences was weaker because fewer shared sequences lowered the signal-to-noise ratio.

Another study also made use of these data, one on yellow fever vaccine responses in identical twins. Looking at the second paper: According to the authors, the vaccine-induced T cell response in identical twins seemed to be partly convergent and partly specific to each individual. In the study, vaccine-responding T cell clones were precisely tracked in identical twins.

The sequenced material came from PBMCs. The sequence was collected from a woman younger than 35 in good health. In this chain, TRBV3-1 is recombined with TRBJ2-1; TRBD1 lines up with 9 middle nucleotides. CDR3 reads: CASSTTGTGKYEQFF. In nucleotides, the sequence is TGTGCCAGCAGCACAACCGGGACAGGGAAATATGAGCAGTTCTTC.